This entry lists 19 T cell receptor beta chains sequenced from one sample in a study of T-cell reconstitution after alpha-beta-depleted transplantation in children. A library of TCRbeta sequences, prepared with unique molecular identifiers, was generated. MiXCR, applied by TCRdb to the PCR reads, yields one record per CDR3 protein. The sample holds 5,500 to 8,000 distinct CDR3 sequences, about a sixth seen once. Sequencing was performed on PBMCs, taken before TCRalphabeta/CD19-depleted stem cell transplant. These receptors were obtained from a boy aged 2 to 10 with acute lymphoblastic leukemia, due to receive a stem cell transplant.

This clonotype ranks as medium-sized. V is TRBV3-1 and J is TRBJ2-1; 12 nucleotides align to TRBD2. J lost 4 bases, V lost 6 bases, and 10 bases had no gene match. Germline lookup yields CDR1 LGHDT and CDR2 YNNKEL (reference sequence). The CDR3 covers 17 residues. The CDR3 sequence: CASSLLAGGPGYNEQFF. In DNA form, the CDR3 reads TGTGCCAGCAGTCTCCTAGCGGGGGGGCCGGGGTACAATGAGCAGTTCTTC.

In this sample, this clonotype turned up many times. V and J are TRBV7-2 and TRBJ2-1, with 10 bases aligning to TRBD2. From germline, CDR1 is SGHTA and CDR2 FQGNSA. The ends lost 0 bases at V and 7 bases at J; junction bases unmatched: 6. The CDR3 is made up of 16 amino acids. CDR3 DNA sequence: TGTGCCAGCAGCTTAGCTGCAGCGGGGGGGGTAAATGAGCAGTTCTTC. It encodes CASSLAAAGGVNEQFF.

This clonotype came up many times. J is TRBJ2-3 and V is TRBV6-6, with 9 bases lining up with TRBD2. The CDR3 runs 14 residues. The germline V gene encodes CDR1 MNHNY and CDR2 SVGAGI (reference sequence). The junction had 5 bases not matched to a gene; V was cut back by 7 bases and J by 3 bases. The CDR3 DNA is TGTGCCAGCATATCTAGCGGGGAGACAGATACGCAGTATTTT. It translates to CASISSGETDTQYF.

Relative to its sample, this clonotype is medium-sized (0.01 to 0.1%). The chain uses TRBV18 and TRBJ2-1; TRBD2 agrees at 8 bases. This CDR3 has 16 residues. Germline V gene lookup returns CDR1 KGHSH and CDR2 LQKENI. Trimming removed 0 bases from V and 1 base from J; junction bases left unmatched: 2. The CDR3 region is CASSPPVAGSYNEQFF. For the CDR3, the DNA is TGTGCCAGCTCACCACCCGTAGCGGGGTCCTACAATGAGCAGTTCTTC.

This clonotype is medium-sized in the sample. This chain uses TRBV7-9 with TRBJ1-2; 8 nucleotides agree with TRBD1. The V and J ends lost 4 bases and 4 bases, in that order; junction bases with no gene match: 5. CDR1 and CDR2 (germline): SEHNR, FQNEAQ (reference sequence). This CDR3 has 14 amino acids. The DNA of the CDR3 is TGTGCCAGCAGCTCGACAGGGGCTCTCTATGGCTACACCTTC. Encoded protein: CASSSTGALYGYTF.

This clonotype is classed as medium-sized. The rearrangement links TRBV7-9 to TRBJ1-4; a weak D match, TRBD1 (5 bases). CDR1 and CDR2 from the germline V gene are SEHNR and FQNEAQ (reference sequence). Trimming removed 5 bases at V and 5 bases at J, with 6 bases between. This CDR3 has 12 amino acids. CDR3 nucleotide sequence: TGTGCCAGCAGCGGGGCGAATGAAAAACTGTTTTTT. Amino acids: CASSGANEKLFF.

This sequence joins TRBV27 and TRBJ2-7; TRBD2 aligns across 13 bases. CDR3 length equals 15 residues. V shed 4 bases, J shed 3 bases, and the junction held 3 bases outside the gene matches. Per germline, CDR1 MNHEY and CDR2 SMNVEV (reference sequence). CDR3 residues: CASSSGLAGVYEQYF. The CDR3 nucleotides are TGTGCCAGCAGTTCAGGACTAGCGGGAGTCTACGAGCAGTACTTC.

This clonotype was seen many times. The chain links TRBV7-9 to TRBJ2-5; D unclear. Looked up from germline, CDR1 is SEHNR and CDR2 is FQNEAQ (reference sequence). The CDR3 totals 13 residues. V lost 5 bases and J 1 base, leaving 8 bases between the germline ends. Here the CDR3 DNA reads TGTGCCAGCAGCAGTACCCTCCAAGAGACCCAGTACTTC. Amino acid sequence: CASSSTLQETQYF.

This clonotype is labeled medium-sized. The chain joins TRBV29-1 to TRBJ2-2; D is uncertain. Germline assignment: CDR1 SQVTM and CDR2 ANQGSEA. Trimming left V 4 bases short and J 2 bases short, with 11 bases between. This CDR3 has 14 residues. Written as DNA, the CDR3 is TGCAGCGTTGCCGCACAGCCAAACACCGGGGAGCTGTTTTTT. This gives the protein CSVAAQPNTGELFF.

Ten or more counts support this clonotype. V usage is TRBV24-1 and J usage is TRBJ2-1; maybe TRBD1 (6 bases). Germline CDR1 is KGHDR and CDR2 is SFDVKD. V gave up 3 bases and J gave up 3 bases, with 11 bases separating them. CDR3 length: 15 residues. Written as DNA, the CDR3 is TGTGCCACCAGTGATGGGGGCGGCAGCTACAATGAGCAGTTCTTC. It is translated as CATSDGGGSYNEQFF.

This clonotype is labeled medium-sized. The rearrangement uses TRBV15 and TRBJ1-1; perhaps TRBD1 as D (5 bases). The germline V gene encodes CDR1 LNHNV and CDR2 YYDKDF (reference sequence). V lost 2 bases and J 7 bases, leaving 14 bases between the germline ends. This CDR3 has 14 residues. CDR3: CATSRREGNGEAFF. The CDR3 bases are TGTGCCACCAGCAGACGGGAGGGGAACGGTGAAGCTTTCTTT.

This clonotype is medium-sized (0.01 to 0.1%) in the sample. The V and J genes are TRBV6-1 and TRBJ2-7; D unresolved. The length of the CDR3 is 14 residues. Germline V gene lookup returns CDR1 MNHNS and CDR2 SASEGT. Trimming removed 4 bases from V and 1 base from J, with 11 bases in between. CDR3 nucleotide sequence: TGTGCCAGCAGTGGGGGTACACGGTCCTACGAGCAGTACTTC. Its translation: CASSGGTRSYEQYF.

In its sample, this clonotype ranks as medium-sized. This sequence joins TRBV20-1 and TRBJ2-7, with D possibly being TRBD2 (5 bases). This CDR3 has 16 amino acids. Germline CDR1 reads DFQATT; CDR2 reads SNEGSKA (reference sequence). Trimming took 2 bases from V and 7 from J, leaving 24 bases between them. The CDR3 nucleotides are TGCAGTGCTAGACATCTCCTAGCCCCTACCCTCCTGGAGCAGTACTTC. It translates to CSARHLLAPTLLEQYF.

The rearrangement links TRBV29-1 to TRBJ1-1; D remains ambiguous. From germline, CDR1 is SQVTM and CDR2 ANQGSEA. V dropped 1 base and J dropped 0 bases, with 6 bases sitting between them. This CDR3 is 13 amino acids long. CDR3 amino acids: CSVEGRLNTEAFF. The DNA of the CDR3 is TGCAGCGTTGAAGGAAGGTTGAACACTGAAGCTTTCTTT.

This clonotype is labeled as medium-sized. CDR3: CASSESGPYEQYF. CDR3 bases: TGCGCCAGCAGTGAGTCAGGGCCCTACGAGCAGTACTTC. The chain links TRBV10-2 to TRBJ2-7; D is unresolved. The CDR3 extends over 13 amino acids. The V end was cut by 0 bases, the J end by 2 bases, with 5 bases between. Germline V gene data show CDR1 as WSHSY and CDR2 as SAAADI.

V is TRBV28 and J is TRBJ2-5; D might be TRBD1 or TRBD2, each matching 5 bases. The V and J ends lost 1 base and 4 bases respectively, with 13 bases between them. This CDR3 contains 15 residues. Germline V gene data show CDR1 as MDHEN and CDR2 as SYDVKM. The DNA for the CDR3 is TGTGCCAGCAGTTTATTAAGCAGGGCGGGAGAGACCCAGTACTTC. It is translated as CASSLLSRAGETQYF.

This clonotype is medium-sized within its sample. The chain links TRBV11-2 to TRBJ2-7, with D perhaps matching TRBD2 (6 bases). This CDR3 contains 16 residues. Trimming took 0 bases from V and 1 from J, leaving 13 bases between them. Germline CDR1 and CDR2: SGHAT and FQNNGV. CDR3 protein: CASSLDQAGGSYEQYF. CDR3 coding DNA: TGTGCCAGCAGCTTAGATCAGGCCGGGGGTTCCTACGAGCAGTACTTC. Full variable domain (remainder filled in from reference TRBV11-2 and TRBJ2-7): EAGVAQSPRYKIIEKRQSVAFWCNPISGHATLYWYQQILGQGPKLLIQFQNNGVVDDSQLPKDRFSAERLKGVDSTLKIQPAKLEDSAVYLCASSLDQAGGSYEQYFGPGTRLTVT.

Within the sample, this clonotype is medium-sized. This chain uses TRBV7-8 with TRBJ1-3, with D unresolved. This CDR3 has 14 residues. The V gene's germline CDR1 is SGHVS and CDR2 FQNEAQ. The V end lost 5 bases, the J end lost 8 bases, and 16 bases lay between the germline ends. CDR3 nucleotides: TGTGCCAGCAGCCGTGGGAGTAGTCTAGACACCATATATTTT. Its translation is CASSRGSSLDTIYF.

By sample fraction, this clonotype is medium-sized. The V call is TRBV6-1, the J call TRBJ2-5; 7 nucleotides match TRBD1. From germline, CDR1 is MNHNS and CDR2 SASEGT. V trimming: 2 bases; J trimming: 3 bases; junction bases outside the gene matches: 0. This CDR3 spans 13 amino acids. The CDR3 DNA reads TGTGCCAGCAGTGAACAGGGGGAAGAGACCCAGTACTTC. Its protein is CASSEQGEETQYF.